The 2 T cell receptor beta chains in this list originate from one sample, sequenced in a study of metastatic and nonmetastatic thyroid tumors. Each patient came to thyroid surgery without any prior treatment (of any kind). With MiXCR, TCRdb reprocessed the PCR reads. The top ten hold under 20% of the sample, which has around 31,000 clones, around 16% seen once. The sequenced sample consisted of blood. Receptors originate from a male donor with papillary thyroid cancer or a benign thyroid nodule (not recorded which). Some clones in this sample may be carry-over from other donors' samples.

This clone was observed many times. The rearrangement links TRBV19 to TRBJ2-7, with 10 bases identical to TRBD2. This CDR3 spans 14 amino acids. V shed 5 bases, J shed 4 bases, and the junction held 5 bases outside the gene matches. Germline CDR1 and CDR2: LNHDA and SQIVND (reference sequence). The CDR3 spells CASSLSGRVYEQYF. CDR3 DNA sequence: TGTGCCAGTAGTCTAAGCGGGAGGGTGTACGAGCAGTACTTC.

This clone occurred many times. This rearrangement joins TRBV9 to TRBJ2-1, with D possibly being TRBD1 (6 bases). Trimming removed 4 bases at V and 4 bases at J, with 9 bases between. Per the germline V gene, CDR1 is SGDLS and CDR2 is YYNGEE. CDR3 length: 13 residues. CDR3 protein: CASSPGQYNEQFF. CDR3 DNA: TGTGCCAGCAGCCCGGGACAATACAATGAGCAGTTCTTC.